This T cell receptor (beta chain) was profiled in a study of blood T cell repertoires in COVID-19 (dated by TCRdb to the early 2020s). Describing the broader study: Samples covering the acute and convalescent phases of COVID-19 were provided by collaborators in the United States, Italy and Spain. The material from the prospective study consisted of cDNA or gDNA derived from T cells, B-cell-depleted T cells, or PBMCs. Subjects who had been exposed to COVID-19, were actively infected with it, or had recovered from it provided the deeply sampled blood TCRbeta repertoires that made up the dataset. A freely available public database, intended as a resource for researchers studying the immune response to SARS-CoV-2, is where the repertoires were released. Samples came from the ongoing ImmuneRACE study (first 160 participants) plus 1,254 subjects from 6 global collaborators. A de-identified subject ID, COVID-19 status, age in years and sex were almost always included in the sample metadata. Where available, HLA class I and class II types were obtained from metadata supplied by the sample provider rather than from assay-based typing. General findings and caveats noted by the study authors: Clinical and demographic metadata were provided uncurated, with the amount varying by source and participant.

Points on this clone: Its cognate antigen has yet to be identified. No per-base quality is available; no much larger clone lies one base away.

The immunoSEQ Assay, a bias-controlled multiplex PCR, was used to amplify TCRbeta CDR3 regions from genomic DNA. From the authors' description of their analysis: Nucleated cell counts per sample were estimated from amplification of reference gene primers within the assay. To quantify the absolute abundance of each unique TCRbeta CDR3 rearrangement, sequence reads were collapsed and filtered. For each sample, productive Simpson clonality was calculated by taking the square root of Simpson's diversity index across productive rearrangements. TCRdb limited this immuneACCESS table to in-frame rearrangements with V and J called. A share of clones is missing; checked studies link under half to unresolved V genes, and the rest is unexplained. The V and J calls and clone size are taken from that table; D and trimming were inferred from the DNA. For this sample there are just under 350,000 clones; about nine tenths appear just once. The ten largest clones add up to more than 5% of the sample.

One collaborating source in Seattle enrolled patients while the patients were actively infected and followed the patients over time throughout the course of disease. The collaborating institutions used their own protocols to collect whole blood in K2EDTA tubes. For TCRbeta analysis, collaborator samples were shipped as frozen whole blood, as isolated PBMCs, or as DNA extracted from either sample type. CDR1 and CDR2 were assigned from the germline V gene as SNHLY and FYNNEI. Counted from cysteine to phenylalanine, this CDR3 has 14 amino acids. The only DNA kept is the CDR3, 42 bases in frame from the first base. Trimming takes 7 bases from V and 4 bases from J, and the germline ends sit 14 bases apart.

The receptor comes from a woman aged 45 to 65 with COVID-19, enrolled during active disease. The sequence links TRBV2 to TRBJ2-1; TRBD2 is a weak D gene call, 5 bases matching. The material sequenced was peripheral blood. The CDR3 region: CASIRDNLYNEQFF. The DNA is as follows: TGTGCCAGCATCCGGGATAACCTATACAATGAGCAGTTCTTC.